This T cell receptor (beta chain) was recorded in a study of blood T cell repertoires in COVID-19. At the level of the study: Both acute and convalescent COVID-19 samples were obtained from the United States, Italy and Spain. T cells, B-cell-depleted T cells, or PBMCs supplied cDNA or gDNA.

Authors' data handling: From reference gene primer amplification, estimates of nucleated cell counts were derived. Profiling relied on immunoSEQ multiplex PCR, and the TCRdb table lists in-frame clones only, not all of them. V, J and clone size were drawn from that table, and D and trimming were deduced from the DNA. The sample has over 150,000 clones; about 86% are singletons. The CDR3 runs 13 residues. Germline V gives CDR1 SQVTM, CDR2 ANQGSEA. The material sequenced was peripheral blood. This chain connects TRBV29-1 to TRBJ2-5, with TRBD1 identical over 9 bases. This receptor was identified in a man between 65 and 79 years old with active or convalescent COVID-19. CDR3 region: CGARNRGQETQYF. CDR3 in DNA: TGCGGAGCGCGGAACAGGGGGCAGGAGACCCAGTACTTC.